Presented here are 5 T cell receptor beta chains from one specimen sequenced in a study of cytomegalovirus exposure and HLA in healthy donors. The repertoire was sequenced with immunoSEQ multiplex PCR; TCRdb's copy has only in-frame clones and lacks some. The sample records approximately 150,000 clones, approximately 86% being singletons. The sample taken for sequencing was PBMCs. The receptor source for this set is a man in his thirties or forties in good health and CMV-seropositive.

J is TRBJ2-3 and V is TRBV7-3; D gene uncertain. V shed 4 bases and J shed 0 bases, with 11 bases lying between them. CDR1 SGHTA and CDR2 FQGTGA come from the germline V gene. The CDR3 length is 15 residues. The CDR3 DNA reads TGTGCCAGCAGCTCCTGGAGATCTAGCACAGATACGCAGTATTTT. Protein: CASSSWRSSTDTQYF.

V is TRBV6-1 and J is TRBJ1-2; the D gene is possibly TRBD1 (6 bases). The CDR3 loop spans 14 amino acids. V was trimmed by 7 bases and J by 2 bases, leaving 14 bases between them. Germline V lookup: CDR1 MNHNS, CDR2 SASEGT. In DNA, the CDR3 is TGTGCCAGCACTCCGGGGGGGGGCAACTATGGCTACACCTTC. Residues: CASTPGGGNYGYTF.

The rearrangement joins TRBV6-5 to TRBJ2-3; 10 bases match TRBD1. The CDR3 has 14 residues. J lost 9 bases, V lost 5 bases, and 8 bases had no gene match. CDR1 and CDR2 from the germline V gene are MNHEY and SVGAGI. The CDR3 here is CASSEGTGERTQYF. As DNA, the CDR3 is TGTGCCAGCAGTGAAGGGACAGGGGAGAGGACGCAGTATTTT.

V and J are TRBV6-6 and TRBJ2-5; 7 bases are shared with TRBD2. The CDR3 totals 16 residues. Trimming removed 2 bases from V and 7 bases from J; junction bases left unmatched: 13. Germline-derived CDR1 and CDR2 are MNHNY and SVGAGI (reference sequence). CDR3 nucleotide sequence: TGTGCCAGCAGTTACGGAGTTGGGGGGGTCCTTTGGACCCAGTACTTC. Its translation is CASSYGVGGVLWTQYF.

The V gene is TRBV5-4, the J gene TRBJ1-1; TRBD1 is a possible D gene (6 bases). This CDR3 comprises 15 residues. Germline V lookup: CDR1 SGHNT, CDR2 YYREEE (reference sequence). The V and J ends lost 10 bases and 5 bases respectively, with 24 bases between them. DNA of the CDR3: TGTGCCTCGGATGGGGACACAGGGAGAGGGACTGAAGCTTTCTTT. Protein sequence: CASDGDTGRGTEAFF. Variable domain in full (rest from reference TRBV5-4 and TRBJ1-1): ETGVTQSPTHLIKTRGQQVTLRCSSQSGHNTVSWYQQALGQGPQFIFQYYREEENGRGNFPPRFSGLQFPNYSSELNVNALELDDSALYLCASDGDTGRGTEAFFGQGTRLTVV.